The entry that follows covers one T cell receptor (beta chain) sequence. Genomic DNA was employed as the template in profiling TCR beta VDJ and CDR3. Using its own MiXCR run on the reads, TCRdb lists one record per CDR3 protein. The sample contains about 190,000 distinct CDR3 sequences, 54% of which appear only once. The sample originates from a study of CD8+CD57+ T cells in acquired aplastic anemia. About the research overall: An average of roughly 3 ug of DNA was obtained from sorted CD4+ and CD8+ cells. CD4+ cells from healthy donors averaged about 9.8 million reads.

CDR3 length: 13 amino acids. Germline CDR1 and CDR2: ENHRY and SYGVKD. Trimming left V 6 bases short and J 4 bases short, with 11 bases between. This TCR came from a human donor in good health, serving as a control. Sequencing input: sorted CD4+, CD8+, or CD8+CD57+ T cells (not recorded which) from PBMCs. The chain uses TRBV10-3 and TRBJ2-3; D is unresolved. The CDR3 DNA is TGTGCCATCAGGGATGTGGCATCAGATACGCAGTATTTT. This translates into CAIRDVASDTQYF.